These 7 T cell receptor beta chains were sequenced from one sample in a study of control samples from healthy donors and cancer patients. The data were produced by immunoSEQ multiplex PCR, yet TCRdb's version contains in-frame clones alone and is incomplete. This sample carries 150,000 to 200,000 clones, about 87% of them seen once, and the ten largest clones take more than 10%. The source material was blood. Source of these receptors: a man under 40 in good health.

V and J are TRBV12-3 or TRBV12-4 and TRBJ2-5; 8 bases are a match to TRBD2. The CDR3 is 13 residues long. V shed 4 bases, J shed 5 bases, and the junction held 3 bases outside the gene matches. CDR3 DNA: TGTGCCAGCAGTTCCGGGGGGGGCGAGACCCAGTACTTC. It codes for CASSSGGGETQYF.

The CDR3 region has the DNA TGTGCCAGTAGTGCCCGCCGCGGGGCACCGAATGAAAAACTGTTTTTT. Its translation: CASSARRGAPNEKLFF. This chain connects TRBV19 to TRBJ1-4; TRBD1 is a possible D gene (5 bases). Germline V lookup: CDR1 LNHDA, CDR2 SQIVND (reference sequence). This CDR3 region has 16 residues. V lost 5 bases and J lost 5, with 18 bases in between.

The chain links TRBV7-7 to TRBJ2-1, with 12 bases identical to TRBD2. The CDR3 loop spans 16 amino acids. CDR1 and CDR2 from the germline V gene are SSHAT and FNYEAQ (reference sequence). V shed 5 bases and J 5 bases; nucleotides not matched to a gene: 7. CDR3 in amino acids: CASSPYLAGGHNEQFF. CDR3 nucleotide sequence: TGTGCCAGCAGCCCTTACCTAGCGGGAGGGCACAATGAGCAGTTCTTC.

The chain is built from TRBV4-1 and TRBJ1-2; D gene uncertain. Trimming pared 1 base from V and 4 bases from J, leaving 13 bases between. Germline V gene sequence: CDR1 MGHRA, CDR2 YSYEKL. The CDR3 is 15 amino acids. The CDR3 sequence: CASSQGSPGFYGYTF. The DNA of the CDR3 is TGCGCCAGCAGCCAAGGATCCCCCGGCTTCTATGGCTACACCTTC.

The V call is TRBV27, the J call TRBJ1-5; the match to TRBD1 covers 7 bases. Germline loops: CDR1 MNHEY, CDR2 SMNVEV (reference sequence). Trimming at V came to 5 bases and at J to 7 bases, leaving 8 bases not matched to a gene. CDR3 length: 14 residues. In nucleotides, the CDR3 is TGTGCCAGCAGTGACAGGGCTTCGAGGCAGCCCCAGCATTTT. It translates to CASSDRASRQPQHF.

The V gene is TRBV2, the J gene TRBJ2-7; 14 bases match TRBD2. CDR3 length equals 17 residues. V gave up 3 bases and J gave up 3 bases; unmatched junction bases: 7. Germline V gene data show CDR1 as SNHLY and CDR2 as FYNNEI. CDR3 amino acids: CASSDAGLAGAHYEQYF. CDR3 nucleotide sequence: TGTGCCAGCAGTGATGCGGGACTAGCGGGGGCCCACTACGAGCAGTACTTC.

The chain uses TRBV10-1 and TRBJ2-7; D is perhaps TRBD1 or TRBD2 (7 bases each). V shed 10 bases and J shed 5 bases, with 21 bases lying between them. CDR1 is WNHNN and CDR2 is SYGVQD in the germline V gene (reference sequence). This CDR3 has 14 residues. This chain's CDR3 is CATADREGFDEQYF. The CDR3 DNA follows: TGCGCCACCGCAGACAGGGAGGGTTTCGACGAGCAGTACTTC.